The clone carrying this TCR beta chain was seen repeatedly, ten times or more. The antigen is not known. The sample originates from a study of T cells in Graves' hyperthyroidism and ophthalmopathy. General study results and limits: In blood, most of the thyroid clonotypes expanded above 0.001 were also present.

CDR1 and CDR2 (germline): SQVTM, ANQGSEA. The CDR3 loop spans 12 amino acids. The V end lost 7 bases, the J end lost 4 bases, and 13 bases lay between the germline ends. Researchers amplified the TCR beta CDR3 regions from RNA transcripts. HTBI primers drove first-round RT-PCR of the TCR CDR3. Each CDR3 protein gets one entry after TCRdb re-called the multiplex PCR reads with MiXCR. This table holds 600,000 to 700,000 distinct CDR3 sequences, roughly 46% found once. J is TRBJ1-1 and V is TRBV29-1; weak D call: TRBD1 (6 bases). The material sequenced was peripheral blood or thyroid tissue (not recorded which). The receptor was isolated from an adult man with Graves' disease, either hyperthyroidism or ophthalmopathy (not recorded which). CDR3 in amino acids: CSARQGPTEAFF. CDR3 coding DNA: TGCAGCGCGCGGCAGGGGCCCACTGAAGCTTTCTTT.